A single sample is the source of the 25 T cell receptor beta chains below, sequenced in a study of blood T cell repertoires in COVID-19. The table came from immunoSEQ multiplex PCR; TCRdb's copy has only in-frame clones and leaves some out. The table shows over 90,000 clones, with more than 75% occurring only once. Sequencing input: peripheral blood. The receptor set was obtained from a human donor in a cohort sampled during active COVID-19.

This chain's CDR3 is CASSREDRANYGYTF. The DNA for the CDR3 is TGCGCCAGCAGCCGAGAGGACAGGGCTAACTATGGCTACACCTTC. V is TRBV4-1 and J is TRBJ1-2; 8 bases map to TRBD1. There are 15 residues in the CDR3. Germline values: CDR1 MGHRA, CDR2 YSYEKL. J was trimmed by 0 bases and V by 4 bases; bases with no gene match: 4.

The rearrangement links TRBV9 to TRBJ1-1; tentative D call: TRBD1 (5 bases). Germline V lookup: CDR1 SGDLS, CDR2 YYNGEE. The CDR3 spans 13 residues. The V end lost 5 bases, the J end lost 4 bases, and 12 bases lay between the germline ends. DNA for the CDR3: TGTGCCAGCAGTAATGACAGATCCACTGAAGCTTTCTTT. Translating it yields CASSNDRSTEAFF.

The chain combines TRBV2 with TRBJ1-2; maybe TRBD1 (6 bases). V gave up 5 bases and J gave up 3 bases, with 16 bases separating them. The CDR3 has 15 residues. The V gene's germline CDR1 is SNHLY and CDR2 FYNNEI. The CDR3 region has the DNA TGTGCCAGCAGTCTGAGGGGGGGATGGGACTATGGCTACACCTTC. Translating it yields CASSLRGGWDYGYTF.

The V call is TRBV19, the J call TRBJ2-1, with D maybe TRBD1 (5 bases). This CDR3 has 15 residues. V was cut by 7 bases and J by 0 bases, with 13 bases left in between. In germline, CDR1 is LNHDA, CDR2 SQIVND (reference sequence). The CDR3, as DNA: TGTGCCAGTAACCCAGACAGATACTCCTACAATGAGCAGTTCTTC. Amino acid sequence: CASNPDRYSYNEQFF.

V and J are TRBV12-5 and TRBJ1-1; perhaps TRBD1 as D (5 bases). Trimming took off 9 bases at V and 5 bases at J, with 16 bases between the two ends. CDR1 is LGHNT and CDR2 is FRNRAP in the germline V gene. There are 13 residues in the CDR3. The CDR3 DNA follows: TGTGCTAGCGCCTTTGCCGGGGGGACTGAAGCTTTCTTT. This codes for CASAFAGGTEAFF.

Remarks on this clone: Germline and junction disagree at one end, which may indicate a read error. The chain combines TRBV9 with TRBJ2-3, with TRBD2 matching over 9 bases. Germline values: CDR1 SGDLS, CDR2 YYNGEE. This CDR3 has 16 residues. CDR3 in amino acids: CASSATSGHSTDTQYF. As DNA, the CDR3 is TGTGCCAGCAGCGCGACTAGCGGACATAGCACGGATACGCAGTATTTT.

The chain joins TRBV28 to TRBJ1-2; 9 nucleotides line up with TRBD1. The J segment lost 0 bases and the V segment lost 6 bases, leaving 8 bases of the junction unmatched. Germline V gene data show CDR1 as MDHEN and CDR2 as SYDVKM. The CDR3 covers 16 residues. CDR3 in amino acids: CASRGQGTRANYGYTF. CDR3 in DNA: TGTGCCAGCAGAGGACAGGGGACGAGAGCTAACTATGGCTACACCTTC.

The gene calls are TRBV6-1 and TRBJ2-3, with TRBD2 identical over 9 bases. Germline loops: CDR1 MNHNS, CDR2 SASEGT. After removal of 0 bases from V and 4 bases from J, the junction contained 11 bases not matched to a gene. This CDR3 has 18 residues. The CDR3: CASSEALLAGGQSDTQYF. Here the CDR3 DNA reads TGTGCCAGCAGTGAAGCGCTCTTGGCGGGAGGGCAGTCAGATACGCAGTATTTT.

A few counts support this clone. As DNA, the CDR3 is TGTGCCAGCAGCCCTCAAGGACAGGGAACAGATACGCAGTATTTT. This gives the protein CASSPQGQGTDTQYF. The genes are TRBV9 and TRBJ2-3, with 8 bases lining up with TRBD1. V was clipped by 4 bases and J by 3 bases; unmatched bases: 7. The CDR3 totals 15 residues. Germline V gene sequence: CDR1 SGDLS, CDR2 YYNGEE. Filled out from reference TRBV9 and TRBJ2-3, the complete variable domain reads DSGVTQTPKHLITATGQRVTLRCSPRSGDLSVYWYQQSLDQGLQFLIQYYNGEERAKGNILERFSAQQFPDLHSELNLSSLELGDSALYFCASSPQGQGTDTQYFGPGTRLTVL.

This clone has only one observation. The chain combines TRBV5-5 with TRBJ2-1; D might be TRBD2 (5 bases). The CDR3 covers 14 residues. Trimming stripped 6 bases from V and 5 bases from J, with 15 bases between. Germline CDR1 and CDR2: SGHKS and YYEKEE (reference sequence). CDR3 in DNA: TGTGCCAGCACTACCGGCGGGCAAGACAATGAGCAGTTCTTC. It specifies CASTTGGQDNEQFF.

The chain is built from TRBV27 and TRBJ2-2, with D possibly matching TRBD1 (5 bases). This CDR3 contains 17 residues. V lost 0 bases and J lost 2, with 13 bases in between. Per the germline V gene, CDR1 is MNHEY and CDR2 is SMNVEV (reference sequence). The CDR3 coding sequence is TGTGCCAGCAGTTTATCCTGGACAAGGATTAACACCGGGGAGCTGTTTTTT. Residues: CASSLSWTRINTGELFF.

The gene calls are TRBV4-2 and TRBJ2-7, with a possible D match to TRBD2 (6 bases). This CDR3 has 17 residues. CDR1 and CDR2 (germline): LGHNA, YNFKEQ. Trimming stripped 4 bases from V and 1 base from J, with 20 bases between. CDR3 protein: CASSPSPGPGLSYEQYF. The CDR3 nucleotides read TGTGCCAGCAGCCCAAGTCCGGGTCCAGGACTATCCTACGAGCAGTACTTC.

The J gene is TRBJ2-1, the V gene TRBV5-4, with 10 bases matching TRBD2. The CDR3 covers 17 residues. V shed 0 bases, J shed 4 bases, and the junction held 7 bases outside the gene matches. Germline-derived CDR1 and CDR2 are SGHNT and YYREEE (reference sequence). The CDR3 DNA follows: TGTGCCAGCAGCTTGGCCCGACTAGCGGGTGGTTACAATGAGCAGTTCTTC. Its translation: CASSLARLAGGYNEQFF.

The rearrangement joins TRBV4-1 to TRBJ1-1; D possibly corresponds to TRBD1 (5 bases). Deletions cut 2 bases from V and 4 bases from J, with 14 bases between. This CDR3 has 15 residues. Germline lookup yields CDR1 MGHRA and CDR2 YSYEKL. CDR3 in DNA: TGCGCCAGCAGCCAACCCGGGACTTTACTCACTGAAGCTTTCTTT. Translation gives CASSQPGTLLTEAFF.

The V gene is TRBV3-1 (or the pseudogene TRBV3-2), the J gene TRBJ1-1, with D perhaps matching TRBD1 (5 bases). Germline values: CDR1 LGHDT, CDR2 YNNKEL (reference sequence). The CDR3 is 19 amino acids. Trimming left V 4 bases short and J 2 bases short, with 26 bases between. The CDR3 bases are TGTGCCAGCAGCCCCCCATCCGTGCGGGACCCTCAGGTTAACACTGAAGCTTTCTTT. Translating gives CASSPPSVRDPQVNTEAFF.

V gene TRBV6-5 combines with J gene TRBJ2-7; TRBD1 is a possible D gene (6 bases). Germline-derived CDR1 and CDR2 are MNHEY and SVGAGI. Trimming took 3 bases from V and 0 from J, leaving 12 bases between them. The CDR3 runs 15 residues. The CDR3 region has the DNA TGTGCCAGCAGTTATGTCAGGGACACCTCCTACGAGCAGTACTTC. Encoded protein: CASSYVRDTSYEQYF.

This clone was counted only a few times. The chain uses TRBV2 and TRBJ2-7; TRBD1 matches 12 bases. J gave up 5 bases and V 6 bases, and 8 bases lay outside the gene matches. Per germline, CDR1 SNHLY and CDR2 FYNNEI. The CDR3 totals 15 residues. The CDR3 region has the DNA TGTGCCAGCAGGGAAACCGGGACAGGGGGCCACGAGCAGTACTTC. Amino acid sequence: CASRETGTGGHEQYF.

The chain uses TRBV3-1 (or the pseudogene TRBV3-2) and TRBJ2-3; tentative D call: TRBD2 (6 bases). Germline V gene lookup returns CDR1 LGHDT and CDR2 YNNKEL (reference sequence). The CDR3 runs to 17 residues. V lost 1 base to trimming and J lost 6 bases, with 20 bases between them. CDR3 nucleotide sequence: TGTGCCAGCAGCCAAGGGTCCTTGGGGCCGGGGAGGGATACGCAGTATTTT. This sequence encodes CASSQGSLGPGRDTQYF.

The V and J genes are TRBV25-1 and TRBJ2-7, with 7 bases fitting TRBD2. Germline CDR1 is MGHDK and CDR2 is SYGVNS. V shed 6 bases, J shed 4 bases, and the junction held 9 bases outside the gene matches. This CDR3 spans 14 amino acids. CDR3: CASSFGLDFYEQYF. The CDR3 nucleotides are TGTGCCAGCAGCTTCGGACTAGACTTTTACGAGCAGTACTTC.

This rearrangement joins TRBV3-1 (or the pseudogene TRBV3-2) to TRBJ1-5; a weak D match, TRBD1 (5 bases). The CDR3 totals 16 residues. Germline V gives CDR1 LGHDT, CDR2 YNNKEL (reference sequence). V was pared by 4 bases and J by 2 bases, with 15 bases between. The CDR3 is CASSLSGRGGNQPQHF. The CDR3 DNA is TGTGCCAGCAGCCTATCGGGGAGGGGCGGCAATCAGCCCCAGCATTTT.

In this sample, this clone turned up once. This rearrangement joins TRBV3-1 (or the pseudogene TRBV3-2) to TRBJ1-6; no reliable D call. V was pared by 0 bases and J by 13 bases, with 13 bases between. Germline CDR1 and CDR2: LGHDT and YNNKEL (reference sequence). CDR3 length: 14 residues. This chain's CDR3 is CASSQDRFGLPLHF. In DNA form, the CDR3 reads TGTGCCAGCAGCCAAGATAGGTTCGGGTTGCCCCTCCACTTT.

The V gene is TRBV28, the J gene TRBJ2-5, with D maybe TRBD1 (5 bases). The CDR3 is made up of 16 amino acids. Germline CDR1 reads MDHEN; CDR2 reads SYDVKM. Between the trimmed V and J ends, which lost 2 bases and 5 bases, there was a span of 18 bases. CDR3 sequence: CASSLLGALSGETQYF. DNA for the CDR3: TGTGCCAGCAGTTTACTAGGGGCTCTTTCAGGGGAGACCCAGTACTTC.

The chain combines TRBV11-1 with TRBJ2-7, with 10 bases fitting TRBD1. V dropped 6 bases and J dropped 2; count of bases not matched to a gene: 4. The CDR3 has 14 residues. Germline CDR1 is SGHAT and CDR2 is FQDESV (reference sequence). The CDR3 loop reads CASRSGTGAYEQYF. CDR3 sequence (DNA): TGTGCCAGCAGATCCGGGACAGGGGCCTACGAGCAGTACTTC.

CDR3 protein: CASSARTGRNQPQHF. The CDR3 DNA follows: TGTGCCAGCAGCGCCAGGACAGGGAGAAATCAGCCCCAGCATTTT. The V and J genes are TRBV5-8 and TRBJ1-5, with TRBD1 matching 8 bases. Germline V gene data show CDR1 as SGHTS and CDR2 as YDEGEE. This CDR3 is built from 15 residues. The J segment lost 4 bases and the V segment lost 4 bases, leaving 7 bases of the junction unmatched.

This sequence joins TRBV9 and TRBJ1-1, with D possibly TRBD1 on 6 matching bases. V lost 0 bases to trimming and J lost 4 bases, with 10 bases between them. The CDR3 is 14 residues long. Germline-derived CDR1 and CDR2 are SGDLS and YYNGEE. The CDR3 spells CASSVAQGGTEAFF. The CDR3 nucleotides are TGTGCCAGCAGCGTAGCACAGGGCGGCACTGAAGCTTTCTTT.